Detailed here is one TCR beta chain. This sample was taken from a study of memory CD8 T cells in hepatitis C reinfection. Using immunoSEQ multiplex PCR, the repertoire was profiled, and TCRdb retains in-frame clones only, with some absent. The sample holds some 50,000 clones; approximately 89% are singletons and the top ten take more than 0.65%. The length of the CDR3 is 14 residues. Germline V gene data show CDR1 as MNHEY and CDR2 as SVGAGI. Trimming took off 2 bases at V and 4 bases at J, with 9 bases between the two ends. Time point denoted: late/post reinfection, 12 to 24 weeks after detection. No in vitro expansion preceded TCR sequencing of the sorted cells.

The TCR originated in a man between 18 and 35 years old with hepatitis C virus infection. Material: naive CD8+ T cells sorted from blood. The V call is TRBV6-5, the J call TRBJ1-5; no clear D. Here the CDR3 DNA reads TGTGCCAGCAGTTACGGAGCTGGGAATCAGCCCCAGCATTTT. Translation gives CASSYGAGNQPQHF.